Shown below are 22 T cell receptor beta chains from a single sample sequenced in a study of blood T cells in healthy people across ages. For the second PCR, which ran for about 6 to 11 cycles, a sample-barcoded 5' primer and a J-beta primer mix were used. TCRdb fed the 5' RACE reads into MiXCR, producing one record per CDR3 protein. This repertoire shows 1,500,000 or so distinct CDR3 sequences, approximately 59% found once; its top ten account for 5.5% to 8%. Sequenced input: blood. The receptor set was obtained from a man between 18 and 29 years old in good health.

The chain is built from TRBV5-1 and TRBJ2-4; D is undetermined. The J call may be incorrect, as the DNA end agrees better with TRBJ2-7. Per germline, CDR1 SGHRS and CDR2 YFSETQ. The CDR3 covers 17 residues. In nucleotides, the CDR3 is TGCGCCAGCAGCTCATCCATTCGGGCCCCCCGGCCCTACGAGCAGTACTTC. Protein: CASSSSIRAPRPYEQYF.

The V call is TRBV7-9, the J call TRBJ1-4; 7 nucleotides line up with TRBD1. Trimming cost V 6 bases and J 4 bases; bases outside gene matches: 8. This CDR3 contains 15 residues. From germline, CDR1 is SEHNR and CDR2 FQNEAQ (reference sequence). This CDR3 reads CASRGSGTVNEKLFF. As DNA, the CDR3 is TGTGCCAGCAGAGGCTCCGGGACAGTTAATGAAAAACTGTTTTTT.

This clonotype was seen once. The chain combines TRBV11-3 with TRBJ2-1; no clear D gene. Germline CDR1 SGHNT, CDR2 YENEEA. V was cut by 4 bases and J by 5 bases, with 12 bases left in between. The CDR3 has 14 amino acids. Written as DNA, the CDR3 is TGTGCCAGCAGCTATGCAAGTGCGGACAATGAGCAGTTCTTC. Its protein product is CASSYASADNEQFF.

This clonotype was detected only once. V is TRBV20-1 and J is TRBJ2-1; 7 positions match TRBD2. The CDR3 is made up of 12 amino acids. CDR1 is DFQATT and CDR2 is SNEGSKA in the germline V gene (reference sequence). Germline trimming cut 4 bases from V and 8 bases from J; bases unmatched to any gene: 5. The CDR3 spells CSANERGHEQFF. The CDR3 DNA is TGCAGTGCTAATGAGCGGGGACATGAGCAGTTCTTC.

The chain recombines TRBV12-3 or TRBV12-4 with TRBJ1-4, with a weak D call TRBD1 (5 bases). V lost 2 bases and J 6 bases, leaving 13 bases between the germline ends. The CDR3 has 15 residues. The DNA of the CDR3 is TGTGCCAGCAGTTTATTTGGGGGGAAGGATGAAAAACTGTTTTTT. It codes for CASSLFGGKDEKLFF.

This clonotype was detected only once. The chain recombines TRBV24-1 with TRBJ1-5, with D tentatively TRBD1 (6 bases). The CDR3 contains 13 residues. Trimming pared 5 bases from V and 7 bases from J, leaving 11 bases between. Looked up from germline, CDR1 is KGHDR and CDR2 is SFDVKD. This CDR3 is CATSVGGGQPQHF. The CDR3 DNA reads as TGTGCCACCAGTGTAGGGGGTGGCCAGCCCCAGCATTTT.

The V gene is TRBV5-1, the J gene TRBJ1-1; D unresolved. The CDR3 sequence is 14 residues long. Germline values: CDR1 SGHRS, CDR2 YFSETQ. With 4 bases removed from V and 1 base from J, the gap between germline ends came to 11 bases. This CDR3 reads CASSMTPENTEAFF. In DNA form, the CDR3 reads TGCGCCAGCAGCATGACACCCGAGAACACTGAAGCTTTCTTT. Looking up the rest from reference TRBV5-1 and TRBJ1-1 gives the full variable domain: KAGVTQTPRYLIKTRGQQVTLSCSPISGHRSVSWYQQTPGQGLQFLFEYFSETQRNKGNFPGRFSGRQFSNSRSEMNVSTLELGDSALYLCASSMTPENTEAFFGQGTRLTVV.

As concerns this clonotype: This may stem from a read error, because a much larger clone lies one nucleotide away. The CDR3 coding sequence is TGTGCCAGCCAGATTGCGGGGGGGACGAACATCGGGGAGCTGTTTTTT. Residues: CASQIAGGTNIGELFF. The rearrangement links TRBV25-1 to TRBJ2-2; 9 bases align to TRBD2. The CDR3 has 16 residues. Germline V CDR1 and CDR2: MGHDK, SYGVNS.

In DNA form, the CDR3 reads TGTGCCAGCGATAGCGGGAGGCAAAATGAGCAGTTCTTC. Translated: CASDSGRQNEQFF. V usage is TRBV11-2 and J usage is TRBJ2-1, with 10 nucleotides matching TRBD2. The CDR3 spans 13 residues. V dropped 8 bases and J dropped 7; count of bases not matched to a gene: 5. In germline, CDR1 is SGHAT, CDR2 FQNNGV.

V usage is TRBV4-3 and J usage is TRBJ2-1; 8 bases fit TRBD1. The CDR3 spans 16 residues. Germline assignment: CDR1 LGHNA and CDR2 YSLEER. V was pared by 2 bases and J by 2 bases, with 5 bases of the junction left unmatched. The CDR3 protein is CASSQSGTGTYNEQFF. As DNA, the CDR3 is TGCGCCAGCAGCCAATCGGGGACAGGAACCTACAATGAGCAGTTCTTC.

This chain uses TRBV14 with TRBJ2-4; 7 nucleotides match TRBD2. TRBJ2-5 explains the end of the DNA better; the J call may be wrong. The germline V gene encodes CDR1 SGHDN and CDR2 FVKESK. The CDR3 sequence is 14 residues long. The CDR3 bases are TGTGCCAGCAGCCAAGTGGGACTAAGGGAGACCCAGTACTTC. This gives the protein CASSQVGLRETQYF.

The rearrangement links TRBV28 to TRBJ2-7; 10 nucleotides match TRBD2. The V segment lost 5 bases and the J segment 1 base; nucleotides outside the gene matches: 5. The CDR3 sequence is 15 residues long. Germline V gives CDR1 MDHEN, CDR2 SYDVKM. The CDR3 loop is CASSPQLAGSYEQYF. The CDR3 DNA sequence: TGTGCCAGCAGTCCCCAACTAGCGGGGTCCTACGAGCAGTACTTC.

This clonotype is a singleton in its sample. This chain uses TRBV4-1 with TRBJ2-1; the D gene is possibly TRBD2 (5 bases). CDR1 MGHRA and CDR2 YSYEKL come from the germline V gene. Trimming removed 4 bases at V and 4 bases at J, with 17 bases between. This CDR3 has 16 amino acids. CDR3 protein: CASSPPYGVPYNEQFF. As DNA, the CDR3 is TGCGCCAGCAGCCCACCGTACGGGGTACCTTACAATGAGCAGTTCTTC.

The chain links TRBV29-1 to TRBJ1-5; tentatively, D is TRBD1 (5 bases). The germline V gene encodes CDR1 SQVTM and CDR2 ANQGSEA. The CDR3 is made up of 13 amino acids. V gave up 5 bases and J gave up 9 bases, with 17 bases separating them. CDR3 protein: CSVSGTARGPQHF. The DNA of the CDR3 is TGCAGCGTTTCCGGGACCGCGAGAGGGCCCCAGCATTTT.

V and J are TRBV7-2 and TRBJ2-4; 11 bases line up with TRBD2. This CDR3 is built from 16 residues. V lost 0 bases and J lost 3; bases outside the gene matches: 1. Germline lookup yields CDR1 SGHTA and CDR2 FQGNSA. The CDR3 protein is CASSLALAGVKNIQYF. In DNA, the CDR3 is TGTGCCAGCAGCTTAGCACTAGCGGGGGTCAAAAACATTCAGTACTTC.

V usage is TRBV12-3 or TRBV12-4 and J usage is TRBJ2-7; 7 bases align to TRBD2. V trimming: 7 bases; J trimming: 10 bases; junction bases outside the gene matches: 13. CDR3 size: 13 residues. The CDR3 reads CASTGINAGEQYF. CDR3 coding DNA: TGTGCCAGCACCGGGATAAACGCGGGAGAACAGTACTTC.

The CDR3 sequence is CADLPDSGPRLGQYF. CDR3 bases: TGTGCCGACCTTCCGGACAGCGGACCTCGTTTAGGGCAGTACTTC. The J gene is TRBJ2-5, the V gene TRBV21-1; the table gives TRBD2 as D, unverified against the DNA. TRBV21-1 is recorded as a pseudogene. The length of the CDR3 is 15 residues.

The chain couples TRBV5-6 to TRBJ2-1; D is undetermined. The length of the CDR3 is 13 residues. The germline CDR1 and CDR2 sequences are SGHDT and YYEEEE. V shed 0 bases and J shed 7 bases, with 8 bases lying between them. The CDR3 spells CASSLVERNEQFF. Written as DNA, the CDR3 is TGTGCCAGCAGCTTGGTAGAAAGGAATGAGCAGTTCTTC.

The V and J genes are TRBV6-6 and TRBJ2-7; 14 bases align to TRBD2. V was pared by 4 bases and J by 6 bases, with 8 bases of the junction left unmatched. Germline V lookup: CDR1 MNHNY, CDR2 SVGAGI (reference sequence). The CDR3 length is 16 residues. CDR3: CASSSMGLAGVREQYF. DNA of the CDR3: TGTGCCAGCAGTTCGATGGGACTAGCGGGAGTACGCGAGCAGTACTTC.

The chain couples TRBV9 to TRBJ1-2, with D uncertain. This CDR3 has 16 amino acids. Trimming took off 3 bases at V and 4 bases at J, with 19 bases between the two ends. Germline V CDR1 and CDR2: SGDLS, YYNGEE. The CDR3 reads CASSEIRSTPLYGYTF. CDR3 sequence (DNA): TGTGCCAGCAGCGAGATACGTTCGACCCCCCTCTATGGCTACACCTTC.

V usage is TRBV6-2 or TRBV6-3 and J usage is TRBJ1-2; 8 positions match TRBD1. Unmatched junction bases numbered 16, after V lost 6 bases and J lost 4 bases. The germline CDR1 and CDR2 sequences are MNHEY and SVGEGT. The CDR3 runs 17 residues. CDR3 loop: CASSAGTGSVGGYGYTF. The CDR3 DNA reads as TGTGCCAGCAGCGCCGGGACAGGCTCAGTCGGGGGCTATGGCTACACCTTC.

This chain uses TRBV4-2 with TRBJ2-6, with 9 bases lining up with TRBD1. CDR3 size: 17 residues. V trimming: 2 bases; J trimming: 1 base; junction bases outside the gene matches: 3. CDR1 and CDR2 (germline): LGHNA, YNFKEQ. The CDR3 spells CASSQIDRGSGANVLTF. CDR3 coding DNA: TGTGCCAGCAGCCAAATCGACAGGGGGTCTGGGGCCAACGTCCTGACTTTC.